This TCR beta chain was recovered during a study of T cells in Graves' hyperthyroidism and ophthalmopathy (dated by TCRdb to about 2019). As for the study more broadly: Peripheral blood samples were taken at the time of initial diagnosis, prior to any treatment. To identify distinguishing TCR V-J signatures, a discovery cohort of 90 to 100 patients was used, comprising 43 with Graves' ophthalmopathy and 57 with stable Graves' hyperthyroidism. Prospective prediction of ophthalmopathy was tested in an independent validation cohort consisting of 18 hyperthyroidism patients and approximately 16 patients who later progressed to ophthalmopathy. The 100 discovery patients were randomly split 7:3 into training and test sets. The study also compared thyroid tissue and blood T-cell repertoires from more than five Graves' hyperthyroidism patients. Following sampling, methimazole starting at 30 mg daily was given to hyperthyroidism patients, and high-dose intravenous methylprednisolone was given to ophthalmopathy patients. The paper reports TCR Vbeta CDR3 sequencing of some 140 peripheral blood samples: 43 ophthalmopathy, roughly 80 hyperthyroidism and 17 progressor patients.

Overall results and qualifications from the work: In validation, progression to ophthalmopathy was predicted by the model with 55% to 71% sensitivity and around 75% specificity, a median of approximately 7.1 months before onset. Most expanded thyroid clonotypes (frequency above 0.001) were also detected in blood, a finding suggesting that blood repertoires may reflect thyroid immune responses. Sample size was not statistically predetermined, and blinding of investigators to group allocation was not performed. A 13 V-J signature model separated ophthalmopathy from stable hyperthyroidism, with around 91% sensitivity and roughly 84% specificity in cross-validation and 80%/75% in testing.

Amplification of TCR beta CDR3 regions was carried out from RNA transcripts. For the first round of RT-PCR on the TCR CDR3, the HTBI primer set was used together with the Qiagen OneStep RT-PCR kit. A second multiplex PCR round built the libraries, followed by size selection and purification. Sequencing of the libraries was done on an Illumina HiSeq2000 using paired-end 100 bp reads. The original methods were these. SOAPnuke was used to process the raw data, with reads discarded if the reads contained adapters or uncalled bases, had a mean Phred below 15, or lacked an exact constant-primer or identifier match. COPE v1.2.5 was used to merge high-quality paired reads, and clonotypes were defined as unique nucleotide sequences. MiTCR v1.1 was used to align the clonotypes against IMGT TRBV, TRBD and TRBJ reference segments. The analysis included only V-J combinations with a frequency above 0.0001, which together covered roughly 99% of the repertoires. A TCS score was defined as the ratio of F50 (clonal expansion) to E x V (chaos), with BLOSUM62-based TCRdist applied between CDR3 peptides within each V-J. Welch's t-statistics and random forest reduced fewer than 550 V-J features to under 15, which were used in a naive Bayes classifier (R e1071). TCRdb itself trimmed the public reads at Q25 with fastp, ran MiXCR and retained productive beta chains. Identical CDR3 proteins give one entry, which carries the most common genes and DNA. TCRdb, rather than the study authors, made the V and J calls. Counted in this sample were about 160,000 distinct CDR3 sequences; 9.4% of them appeared once. 22% of the sample comes from the top ten.

The hyperthyroidism patients were between 18 and 65 years old and newly diagnosed, with a disease duration of less than 2 months. Patients with uncontrolled infections, other autoimmune diseases, pregnancy or lactation were excluded. Clinical symptoms, serum thyroxine and TRAb, thyroid ultrasound, and orbital computed tomography formed the basis for the diagnoses. For progressor patients, blood was drawn at the first diagnosis of hyperthyroidism, before any ophthalmopathy symptoms had appeared. PBMCs were isolated from 10 ml of fresh peripheral blood by Ficoll-Paque density gradient centrifugation. Progressor patients were defined as those initially diagnosed with Graves' hyperthyroidism in whom ophthalmopathy developed during follow-up. Total RNA was extracted with Trizol reagent, and quality was checked on an Agilent 2100 Bioanalyzer. From a lookup of the germline V gene (reference sequence), CDR1 and CDR2 are SGHNT and YYREEE. V lost 0 bases and J lost 1 base; the stretch between them is 11 bases long. The CDR3 starts with the cysteine, ends with the phenylalanine, and has 15 residues. Of the read, only the CDR3 DNA is kept; its 45 bases are in frame from base 1.

This clonotype was counted only a few times. It lacks a known antigen. Base qualities were left out, and no much larger clone turns up one base away. The rearranged segments are TRBV5-4 and TRBJ2-7; the D gene lacks a confident call. The clonotype originates from a woman younger than 35 with Graves' hyperthyroidism that later progressed to Graves' ophthalmopathy. The sequencing input was blood. The sequence in DNA is TGTGCCAGCAGCTTGGCAGGACCGGGTTCCTACGAGCAGTACTTC. It translates as CASSLAGPGSYEQYF.